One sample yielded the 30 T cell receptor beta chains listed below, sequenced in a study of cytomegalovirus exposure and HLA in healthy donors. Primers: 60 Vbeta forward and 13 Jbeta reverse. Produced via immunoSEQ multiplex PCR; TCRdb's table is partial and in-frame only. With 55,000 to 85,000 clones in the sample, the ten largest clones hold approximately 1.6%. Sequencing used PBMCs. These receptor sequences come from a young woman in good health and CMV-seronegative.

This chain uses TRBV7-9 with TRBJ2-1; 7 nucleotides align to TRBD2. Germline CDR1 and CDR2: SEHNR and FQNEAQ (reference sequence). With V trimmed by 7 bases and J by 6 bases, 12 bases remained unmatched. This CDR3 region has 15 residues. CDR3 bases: TGTGCCAGCACCCAGTGGGCGGAGCGGGGCAATGAGCAGTTCTTC. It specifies CASTQWAERGNEQFF. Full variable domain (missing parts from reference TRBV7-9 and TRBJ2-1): DTGVSQNPRHKITKRGQNVTFRCDPISEHNRLYWYRQTLGQGPEFLTYFQNEAQLEKSRLLSDRFSAERPKGSFSTLEIQRTEQGDSAMYLCASTQWAERGNEQFFGPGTRLTVL.

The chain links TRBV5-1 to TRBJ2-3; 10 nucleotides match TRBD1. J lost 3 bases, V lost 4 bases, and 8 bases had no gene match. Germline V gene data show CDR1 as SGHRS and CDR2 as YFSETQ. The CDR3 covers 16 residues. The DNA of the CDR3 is TGCGCCAGCAGCGTGGGACAGGGGAAATGGACAGATACGCAGTATTTT. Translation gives CASSVGQGKWTDTQYF.

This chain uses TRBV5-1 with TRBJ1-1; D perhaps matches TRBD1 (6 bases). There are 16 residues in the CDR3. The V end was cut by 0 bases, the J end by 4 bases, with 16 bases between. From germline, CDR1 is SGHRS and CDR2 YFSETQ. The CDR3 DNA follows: TGCGCCAGCAGCTTGGCCTCACAGGGTCGTGGCACTGAAGCTTTCTTT. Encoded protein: CASSLASQGRGTEAFF.

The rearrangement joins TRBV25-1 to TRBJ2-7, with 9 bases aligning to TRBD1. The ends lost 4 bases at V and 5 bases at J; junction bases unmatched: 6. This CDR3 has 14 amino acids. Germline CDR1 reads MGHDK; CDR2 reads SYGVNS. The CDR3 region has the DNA TGTGCCAGCAGTGGGAGGGACAGGGCTGACGAGCAGTACTTC. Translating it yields CASSGRDRADEQYF.

Here the CDR3 reads CASSIDTGAPYEQYF. The DNA of the CDR3 is TGTGCCAGCAGTATAGATACAGGGGCGCCCTACGAGCAGTACTTC. The chain recombines TRBV27 with TRBJ2-7; 7 bases fit TRBD1. Trimming at V came to 5 bases and at J to 2 bases, leaving 9 bases not matched to a gene. CDR1 MNHEY and CDR2 SMNVEV come from the germline V gene (reference sequence). The CDR3 sequence is 15 residues long.

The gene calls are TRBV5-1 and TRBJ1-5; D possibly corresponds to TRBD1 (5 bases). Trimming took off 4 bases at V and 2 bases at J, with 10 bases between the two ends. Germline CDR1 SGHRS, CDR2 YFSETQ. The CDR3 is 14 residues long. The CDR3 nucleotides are TGCGCCAGCAGCCCGGGGGGGGGCAATCAGCCCCAGCATTTT. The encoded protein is CASSPGGGNQPQHF.

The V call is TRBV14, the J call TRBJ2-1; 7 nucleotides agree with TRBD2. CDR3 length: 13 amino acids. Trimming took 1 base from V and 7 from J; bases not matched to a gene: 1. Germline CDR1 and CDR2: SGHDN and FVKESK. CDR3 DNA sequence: TGTGCCAGCAGCCAAGTGCGGGGGAATGAGCAGTTCTTC. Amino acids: CASSQVRGNEQFF.

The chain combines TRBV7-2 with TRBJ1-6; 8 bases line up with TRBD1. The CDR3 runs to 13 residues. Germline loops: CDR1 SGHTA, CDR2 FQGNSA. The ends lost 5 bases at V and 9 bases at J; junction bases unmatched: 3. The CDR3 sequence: CASSPGTGSPLHF. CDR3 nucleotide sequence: TGTGCCAGCAGCCCGGGGACAGGTTCACCCCTCCACTTT.

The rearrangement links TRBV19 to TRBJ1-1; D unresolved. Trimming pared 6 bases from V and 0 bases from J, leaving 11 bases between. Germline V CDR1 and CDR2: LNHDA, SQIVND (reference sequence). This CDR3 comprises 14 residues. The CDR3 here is CASRSGPVNTEAFF. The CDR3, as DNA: TGTGCCAGTAGATCGGGTCCGGTGAACACTGAAGCTTTCTTT.

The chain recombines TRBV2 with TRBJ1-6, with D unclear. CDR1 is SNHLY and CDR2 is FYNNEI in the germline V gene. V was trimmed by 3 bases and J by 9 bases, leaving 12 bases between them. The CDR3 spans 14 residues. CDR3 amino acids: CASSDGVRRSPLHF. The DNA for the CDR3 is TGTGCCAGCAGTGATGGTGTCAGGCGTTCACCCCTCCACTTT.

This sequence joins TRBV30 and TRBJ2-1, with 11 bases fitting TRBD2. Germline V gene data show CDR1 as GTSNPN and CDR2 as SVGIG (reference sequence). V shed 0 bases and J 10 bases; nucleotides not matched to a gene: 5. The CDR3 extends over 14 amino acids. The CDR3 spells CAWSVLAGAREQFF. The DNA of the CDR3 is TGTGCCTGGAGTGTACTAGCGGGAGCTAGGGAGCAGTTCTTC.

The CDR3 DNA reads as TGCGCCAGCAGTGAGTCGAATAGTAACGAGCAGTACTTC. It specifies CASSESNSNEQYF. The V and J genes are TRBV10-2 and TRBJ2-7; D not certain. The V gene's germline CDR1 is WSHSY and CDR2 SAAADI. The CDR3 covers 13 residues. Trimming took off 0 bases at V and 5 bases at J, with 8 bases between the two ends.

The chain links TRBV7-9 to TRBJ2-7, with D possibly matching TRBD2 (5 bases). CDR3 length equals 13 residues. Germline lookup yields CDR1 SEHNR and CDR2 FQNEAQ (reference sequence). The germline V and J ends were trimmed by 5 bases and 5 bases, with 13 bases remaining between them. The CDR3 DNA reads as TGTGCCAGCAGCCCCGTCGACGGGAACGAGCAGTACTTC. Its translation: CASSPVDGNEQYF.

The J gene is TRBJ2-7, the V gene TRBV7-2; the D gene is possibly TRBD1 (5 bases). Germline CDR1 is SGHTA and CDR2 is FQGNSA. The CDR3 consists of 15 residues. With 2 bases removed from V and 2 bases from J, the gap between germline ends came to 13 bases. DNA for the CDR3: TGTGCCAGCAGCTTAAGAAGGCAGGGTCCCTACGAGCAGTACTTC. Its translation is CASSLRRQGPYEQYF. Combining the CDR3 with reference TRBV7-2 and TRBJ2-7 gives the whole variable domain GAGVSQSPSNKVTEKGKDVELRCDPISGHTALYWYRQSLGQGLEFLIYFQGNSAPDKSGLPSDRFSAERTGGSVSTLTIQRTQQEDSAVYLCASSLRRQGPYEQYFGPGTRLTVT.

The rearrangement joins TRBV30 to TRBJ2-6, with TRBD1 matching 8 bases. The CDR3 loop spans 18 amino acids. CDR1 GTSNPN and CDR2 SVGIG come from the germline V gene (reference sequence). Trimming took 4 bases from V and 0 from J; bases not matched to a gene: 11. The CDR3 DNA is TGTGCCTGGATCCCAGGGGGCCCTCTCTTCTCTGGGGCCAACGTCCTGACTTTC. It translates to CAWIPGGPLFSGANVLTF.

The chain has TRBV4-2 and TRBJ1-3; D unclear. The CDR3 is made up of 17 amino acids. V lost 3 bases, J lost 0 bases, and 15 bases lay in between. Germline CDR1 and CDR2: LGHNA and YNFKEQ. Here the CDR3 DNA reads TGTGCCAGCAGCCAGCCGTATAAGGAGAGCTCTGGAAACACCATATATTTT. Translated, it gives CASSQPYKESSGNTIYF.

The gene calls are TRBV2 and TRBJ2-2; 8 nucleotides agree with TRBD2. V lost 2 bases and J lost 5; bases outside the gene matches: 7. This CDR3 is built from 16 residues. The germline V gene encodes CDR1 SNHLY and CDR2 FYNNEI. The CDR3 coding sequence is TGTGCCAGCAGTGAATCCCCGGGACTAGTAACCGGGGAGCTGTTTTTT. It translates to CASSESPGLVTGELFF.

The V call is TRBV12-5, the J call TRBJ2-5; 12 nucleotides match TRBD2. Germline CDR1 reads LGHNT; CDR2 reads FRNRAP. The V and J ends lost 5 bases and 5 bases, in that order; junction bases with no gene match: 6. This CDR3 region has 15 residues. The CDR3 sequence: CASGPGLAGSETQYF. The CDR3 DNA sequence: TGTGCTAGTGGTCCCGGACTAGCGGGAAGCGAGACCCAGTACTTC.

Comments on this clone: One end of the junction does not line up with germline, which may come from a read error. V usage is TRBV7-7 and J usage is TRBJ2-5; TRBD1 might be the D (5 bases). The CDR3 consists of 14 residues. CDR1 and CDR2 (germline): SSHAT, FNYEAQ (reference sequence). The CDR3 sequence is CASSLTQGWETQYF. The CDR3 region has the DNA TGTGCTAGCAGCTTAACGCAGGGCTGGGAGACCCAGTACTTC. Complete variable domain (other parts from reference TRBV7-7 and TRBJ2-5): GAGVSQSPRYKVTKRGQDVTLRCDPISSHATLYWYQQALGQGPEFLTYFNYEAQPDKSGLPSDRFSAERPEGSISTLTIQRTEQRDSAMYRCASSLTQGWETQYFGPGTRLLVL.

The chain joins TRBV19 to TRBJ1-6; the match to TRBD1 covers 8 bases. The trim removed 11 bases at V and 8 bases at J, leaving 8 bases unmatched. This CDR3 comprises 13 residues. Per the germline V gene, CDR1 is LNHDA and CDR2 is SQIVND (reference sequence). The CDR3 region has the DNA TGTGCCGTTCGACAGGGGATAGATTCACCCCTCCACTTT. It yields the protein CAVRQGIDSPLHF.

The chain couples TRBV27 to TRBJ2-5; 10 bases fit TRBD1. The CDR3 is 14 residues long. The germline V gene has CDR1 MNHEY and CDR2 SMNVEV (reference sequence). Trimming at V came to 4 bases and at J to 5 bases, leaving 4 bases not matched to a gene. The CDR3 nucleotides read TGTGCCAGCAGTTGGGACAGGGGAGCGGAGACCCAGTACTTC. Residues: CASSWDRGAETQYF.

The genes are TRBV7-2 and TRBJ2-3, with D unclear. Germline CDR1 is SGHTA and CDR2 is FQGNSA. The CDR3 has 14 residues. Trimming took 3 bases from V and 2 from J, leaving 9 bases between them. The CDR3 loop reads CASSFSSSTDTQYF. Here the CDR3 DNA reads TGTGCCAGCAGCTTTAGTTCCTCCACAGATACGCAGTATTTT. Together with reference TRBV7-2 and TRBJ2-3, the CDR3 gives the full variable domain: GAGVSQSPSNKVTEKGKDVELRCDPISGHTALYWYRQSLGQGLEFLIYFQGNSAPDKSGLPSDRFSAERTGGSVSTLTIQRTQQEDSAVYLCASSFSSSTDTQYFGPGTRLTVL.

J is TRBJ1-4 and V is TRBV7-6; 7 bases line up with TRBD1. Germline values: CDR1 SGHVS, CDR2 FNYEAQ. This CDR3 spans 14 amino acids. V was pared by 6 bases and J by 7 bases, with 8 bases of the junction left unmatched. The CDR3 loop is CASSPWQGGEKLFF. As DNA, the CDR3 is TGTGCCAGCAGTCCTTGGCAGGGGGGTGAAAAACTGTTTTTT.

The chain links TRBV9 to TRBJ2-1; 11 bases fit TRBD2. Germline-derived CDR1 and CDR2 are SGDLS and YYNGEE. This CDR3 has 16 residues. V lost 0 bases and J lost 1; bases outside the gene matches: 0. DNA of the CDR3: TGTGCCAGCAGCGTAGGACTAGCGGGGTCCTACAATGAGCAGTTCTTC. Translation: CASSVGLAGSYNEQFF.

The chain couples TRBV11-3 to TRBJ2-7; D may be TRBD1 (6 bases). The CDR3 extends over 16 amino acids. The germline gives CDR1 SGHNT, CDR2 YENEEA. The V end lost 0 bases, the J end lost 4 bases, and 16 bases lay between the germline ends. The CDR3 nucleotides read TGTGCCAGCAGCTTAGATCAAACAGGGCGGTGGTACGAGCAGTACTTC. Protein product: CASSLDQTGRWYEQYF.

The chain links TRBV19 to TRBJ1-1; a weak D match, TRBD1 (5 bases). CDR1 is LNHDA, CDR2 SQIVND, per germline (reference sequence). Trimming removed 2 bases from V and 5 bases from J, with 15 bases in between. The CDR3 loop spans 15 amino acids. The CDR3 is CASSISAGKWTEAFF. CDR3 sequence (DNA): TGTGCCAGTAGTATATCGGCAGGGAAGTGGACTGAAGCTTTCTTT.

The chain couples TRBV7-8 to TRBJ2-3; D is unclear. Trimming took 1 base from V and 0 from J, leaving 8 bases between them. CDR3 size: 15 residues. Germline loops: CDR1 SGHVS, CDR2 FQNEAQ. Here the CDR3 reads CASSLVGGSTDTQYF. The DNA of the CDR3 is TGTGCCAGCAGCTTAGTCGGCGGTAGCACAGATACGCAGTATTTT.

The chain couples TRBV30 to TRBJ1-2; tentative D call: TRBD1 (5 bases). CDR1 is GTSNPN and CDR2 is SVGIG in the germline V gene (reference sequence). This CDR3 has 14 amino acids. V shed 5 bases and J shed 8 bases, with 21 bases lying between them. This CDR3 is CAWSFGAQVFGYTF. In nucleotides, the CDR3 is TGTGCCTGGTCTTTTGGGGCGCAGGTGTTCGGCTACACCTTC.

The CDR3 DNA follows: TGTGCCAGCAGCGCACGTCAGGGGGCGTACACTGAAGCTTTCTTT. Encoded protein: CASSARQGAYTEAFF. The rearrangement links TRBV9 to TRBJ1-1; 8 nucleotides line up with TRBD1. V lost 3 bases and J lost 3; bases outside the gene matches: 7. The CDR3 is 15 amino acids. CDR1 and CDR2 from the germline V gene are SGDLS and YYNGEE.

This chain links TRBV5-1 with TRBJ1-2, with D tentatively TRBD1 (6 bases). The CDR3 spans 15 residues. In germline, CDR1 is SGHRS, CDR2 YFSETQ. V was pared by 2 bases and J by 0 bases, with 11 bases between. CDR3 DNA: TGCGCCAGCAGCTTCGGACAGTTAGCTAACTATGGCTACACCTTC. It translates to CASSFGQLANYGYTF.